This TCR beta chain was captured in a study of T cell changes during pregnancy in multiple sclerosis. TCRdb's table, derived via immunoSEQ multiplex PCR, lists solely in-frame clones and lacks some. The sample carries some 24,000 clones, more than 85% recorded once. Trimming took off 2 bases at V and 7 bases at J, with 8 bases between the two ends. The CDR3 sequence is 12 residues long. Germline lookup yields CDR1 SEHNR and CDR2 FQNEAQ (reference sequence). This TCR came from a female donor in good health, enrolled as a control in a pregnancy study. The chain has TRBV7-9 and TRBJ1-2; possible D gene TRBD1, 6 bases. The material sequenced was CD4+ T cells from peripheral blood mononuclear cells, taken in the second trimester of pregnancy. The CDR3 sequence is CASSLNRAGYTF. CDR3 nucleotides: TGTGCCAGCAGCTTAAACAGGGCTGGCTACACCTTC. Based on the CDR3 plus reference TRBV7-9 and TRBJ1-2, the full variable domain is DTGVSQNPRHKITKRGQNVTFRCDPISEHNRLYWYRQTLGQGPEFLTYFQNEAQLEKSRLLSDRFSAERPKGSFSTLEIQRTEQGDSAMYLCASSLNRAGYTFGSGTRLTVV.